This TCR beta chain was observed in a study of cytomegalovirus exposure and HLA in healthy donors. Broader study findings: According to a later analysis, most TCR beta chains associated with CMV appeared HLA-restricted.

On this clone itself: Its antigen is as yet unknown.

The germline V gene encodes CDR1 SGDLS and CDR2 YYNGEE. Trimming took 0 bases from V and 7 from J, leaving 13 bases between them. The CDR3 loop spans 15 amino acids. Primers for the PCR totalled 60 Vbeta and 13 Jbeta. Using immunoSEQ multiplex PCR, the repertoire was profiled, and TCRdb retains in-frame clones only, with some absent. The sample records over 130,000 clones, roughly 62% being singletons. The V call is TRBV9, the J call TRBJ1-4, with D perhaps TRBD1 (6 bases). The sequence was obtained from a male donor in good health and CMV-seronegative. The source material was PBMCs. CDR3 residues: CASSVGGGLREKLFF. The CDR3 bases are TGTGCCAGCAGCGTAGGCGGGGGGCTTCGTGAAAAACTGTTTTTT.